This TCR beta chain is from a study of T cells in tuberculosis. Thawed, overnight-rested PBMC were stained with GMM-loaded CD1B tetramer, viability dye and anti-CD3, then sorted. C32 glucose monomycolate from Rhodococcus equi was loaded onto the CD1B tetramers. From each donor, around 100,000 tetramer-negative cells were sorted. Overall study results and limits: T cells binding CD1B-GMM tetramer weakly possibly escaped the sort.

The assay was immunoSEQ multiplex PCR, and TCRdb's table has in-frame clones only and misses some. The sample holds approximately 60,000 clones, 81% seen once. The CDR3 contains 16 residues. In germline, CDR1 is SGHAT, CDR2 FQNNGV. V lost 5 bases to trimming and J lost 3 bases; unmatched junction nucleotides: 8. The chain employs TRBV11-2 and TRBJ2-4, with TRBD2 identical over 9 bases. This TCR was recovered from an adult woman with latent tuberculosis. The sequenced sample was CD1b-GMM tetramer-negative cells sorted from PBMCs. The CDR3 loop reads CASSPTSGYDKNIQYF. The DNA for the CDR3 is TGTGCCAGCAGCCCCACTAGCGGGTACGACAAAAACATTCAGTACTTC.